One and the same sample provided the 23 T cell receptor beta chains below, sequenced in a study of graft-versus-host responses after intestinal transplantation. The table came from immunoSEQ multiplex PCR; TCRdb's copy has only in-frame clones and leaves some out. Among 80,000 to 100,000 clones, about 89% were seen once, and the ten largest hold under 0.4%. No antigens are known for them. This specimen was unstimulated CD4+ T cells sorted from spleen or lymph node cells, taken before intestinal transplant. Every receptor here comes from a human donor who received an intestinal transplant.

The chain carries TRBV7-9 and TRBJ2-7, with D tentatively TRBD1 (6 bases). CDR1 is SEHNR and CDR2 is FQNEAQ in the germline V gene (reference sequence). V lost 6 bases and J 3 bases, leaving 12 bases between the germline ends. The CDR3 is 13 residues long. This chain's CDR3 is CASSRQDLYEQYF. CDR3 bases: TGTGCCAGCAGTCGACAGGATCTCTACGAGCAGTACTTC.

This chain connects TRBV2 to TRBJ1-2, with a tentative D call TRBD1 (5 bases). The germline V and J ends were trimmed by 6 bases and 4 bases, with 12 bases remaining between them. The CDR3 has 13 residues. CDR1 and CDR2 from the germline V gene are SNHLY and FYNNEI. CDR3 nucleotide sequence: TGTGCCAGCAGGGGTGGAGGGGCCTATGGCTACACCTTC. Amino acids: CASRGGGAYGYTF. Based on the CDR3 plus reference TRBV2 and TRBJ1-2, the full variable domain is EPEVTQTPSHQVTQMGQEVILRCVPISNHLYFYWYRQILGQKVEFLVSFYNNEISEKSEIFDDQFSVERPDGSNFTLKIRSTKLEDSAMYFCASRGGGAYGYTFGSGTRLTVV.

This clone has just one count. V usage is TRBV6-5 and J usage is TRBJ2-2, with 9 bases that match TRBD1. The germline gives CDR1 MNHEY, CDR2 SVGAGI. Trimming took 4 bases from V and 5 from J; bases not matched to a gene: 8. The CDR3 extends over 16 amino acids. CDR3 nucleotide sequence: TGTGCCAGCAGTTGGAACAGGGGGCGTGGGACCGGGGAGCTGTTTTTT. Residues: CASSWNRGRGTGELFF.

CDR3 protein: CATSRGAGGLETEAFF. CDR3 nucleotide sequence: TGTGCCACCAGCAGAGGGGCAGGGGGCCTAGAGACTGAAGCTTTCTTT. The V and J genes are TRBV15 and TRBJ1-1; TRBD1 agrees at 8 bases. CDR3 length: 16 residues. The trim removed 1 base at V and 5 bases at J, leaving 9 bases unmatched. Germline V gives CDR1 LNHNV, CDR2 YYDKDF (reference sequence).

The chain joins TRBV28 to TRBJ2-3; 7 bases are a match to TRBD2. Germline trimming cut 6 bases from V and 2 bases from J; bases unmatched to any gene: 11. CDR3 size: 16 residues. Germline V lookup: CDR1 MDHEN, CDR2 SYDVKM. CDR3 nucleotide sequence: TGTGCCAGCAGCTCCAGGACTAGTATGGTCACAGATACGCAGTATTTT. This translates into CASSSRTSMVTDTQYF.

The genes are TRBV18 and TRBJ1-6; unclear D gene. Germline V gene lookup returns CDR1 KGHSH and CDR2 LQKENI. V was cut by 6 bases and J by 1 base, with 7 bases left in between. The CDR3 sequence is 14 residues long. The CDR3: CASSTDSYNSPLHF. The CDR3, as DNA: TGTGCCAGCTCCACAGATTCCTATAATTCACCCCTCCACTTT.

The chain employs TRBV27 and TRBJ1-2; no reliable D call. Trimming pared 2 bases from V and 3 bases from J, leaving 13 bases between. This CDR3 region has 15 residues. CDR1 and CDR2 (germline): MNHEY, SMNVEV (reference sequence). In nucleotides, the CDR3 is TGTGCCAGCAGTTTACGTATGGGAGTGGACTATGGCTACACCTTC. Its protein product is CASSLRMGVDYGYTF.

In nucleotides, the CDR3 is TGTGCTAGTGCCGACGGCGGCAAGAACACTGAAGCTTTCTTT. The encoded protein is CASADGGKNTEAFF. The rearrangement uses TRBV12-5 and TRBJ1-1; D gene uncertain. V was shortened by 7 bases and J by 1 base, with 13 bases between the two germline ends. The CDR3 runs to 14 residues. Germline-derived CDR1 and CDR2 are LGHNT and FRNRAP. The full variable domain, completed using reference TRBV12-5 and TRBJ1-1, is DARVTQTPRHKVTEMGQEVTMRCQPILGHNTVFWYRQTMMQGLELLAYFRNRAPLDDSGMPKDRFSAEMPDATLATLKIQPSEPRDSAVYFCASADGGKNTEAFFGQGTRLTVV.

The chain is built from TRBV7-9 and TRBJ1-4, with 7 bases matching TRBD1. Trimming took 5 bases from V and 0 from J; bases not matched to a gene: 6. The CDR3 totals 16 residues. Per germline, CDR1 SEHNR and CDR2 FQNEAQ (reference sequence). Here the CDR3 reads CASSPIGQATNEKLFF. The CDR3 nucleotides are TGTGCCAGCAGCCCGATCGGACAGGCAACTAATGAAAAACTGTTTTTT.

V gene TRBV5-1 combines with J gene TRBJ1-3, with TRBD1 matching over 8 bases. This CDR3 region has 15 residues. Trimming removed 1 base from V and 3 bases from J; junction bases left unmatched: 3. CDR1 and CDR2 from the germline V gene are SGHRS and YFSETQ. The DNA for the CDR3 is TGCGCCAGCAGCTTGTCAGGGGGCGGTGGAAACACCATATATTTT. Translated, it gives CASSLSGGGGNTIYF.

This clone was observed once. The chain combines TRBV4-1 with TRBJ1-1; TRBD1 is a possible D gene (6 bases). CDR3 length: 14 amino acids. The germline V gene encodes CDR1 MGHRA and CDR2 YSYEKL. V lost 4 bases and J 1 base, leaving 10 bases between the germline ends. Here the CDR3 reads CASSRLGANTEAFF. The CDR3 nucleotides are TGCGCCAGCAGCCGCCTGGGGGCGAACACTGAAGCTTTCTTT.

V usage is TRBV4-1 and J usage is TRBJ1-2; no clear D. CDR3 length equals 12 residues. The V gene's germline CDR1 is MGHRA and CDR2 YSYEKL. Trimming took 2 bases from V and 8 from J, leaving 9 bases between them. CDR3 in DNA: TGCGCCAGCAGCCAAAACGGGGTCGGCTACACCTTC. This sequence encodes CASSQNGVGYTF.

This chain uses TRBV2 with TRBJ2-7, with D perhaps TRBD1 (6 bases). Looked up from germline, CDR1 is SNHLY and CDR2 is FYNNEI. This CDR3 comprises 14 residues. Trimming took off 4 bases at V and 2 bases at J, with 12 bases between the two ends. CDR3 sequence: CASSVGAGAYEQYF. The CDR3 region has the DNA TGTGCCAGCAGTGTCGGAGCAGGGGCCTACGAGCAGTACTTC.

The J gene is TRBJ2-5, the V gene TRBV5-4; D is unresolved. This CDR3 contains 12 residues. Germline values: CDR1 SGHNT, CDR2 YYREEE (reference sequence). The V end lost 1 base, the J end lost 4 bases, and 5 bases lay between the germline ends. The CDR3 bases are TGTGCCAGCAGCTTGCCGGGAGAGACCCAGTACTTC. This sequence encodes CASSLPGETQYF.

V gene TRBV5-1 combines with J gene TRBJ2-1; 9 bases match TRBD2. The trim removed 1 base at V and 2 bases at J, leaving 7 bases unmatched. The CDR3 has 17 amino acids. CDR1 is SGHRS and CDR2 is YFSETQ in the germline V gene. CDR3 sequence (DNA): TGCGCCAGCAGCTTGATTAGCGGGAGTCGCGCCTACAATGAGCAGTTCTTC. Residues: CASSLISGSRAYNEQFF.

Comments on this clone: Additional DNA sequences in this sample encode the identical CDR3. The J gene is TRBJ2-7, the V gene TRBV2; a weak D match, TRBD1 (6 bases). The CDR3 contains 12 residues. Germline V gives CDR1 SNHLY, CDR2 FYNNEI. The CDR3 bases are TGTGCGAGTCAGGGGACGGCCTACGAGCAGTACTTC. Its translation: CASQGTAYEQYF.

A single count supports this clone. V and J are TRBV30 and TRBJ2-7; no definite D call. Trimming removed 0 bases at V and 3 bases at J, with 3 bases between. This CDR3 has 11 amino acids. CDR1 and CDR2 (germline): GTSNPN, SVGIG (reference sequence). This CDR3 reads CAWSVGYEQYF. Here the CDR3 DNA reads TGTGCCTGGAGTGTCGGCTACGAGCAGTACTTC. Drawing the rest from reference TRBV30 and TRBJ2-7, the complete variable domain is SQTIHQWPATLVQPVGSPLSLECTVEGTSNPNLYWYRQAAGRGLQLLFYSVGIGQISSEVPQNLSASRPQDRQFILSSKKLLLSDSGFYLCAWSVGYEQYFGPGTRLTVT.

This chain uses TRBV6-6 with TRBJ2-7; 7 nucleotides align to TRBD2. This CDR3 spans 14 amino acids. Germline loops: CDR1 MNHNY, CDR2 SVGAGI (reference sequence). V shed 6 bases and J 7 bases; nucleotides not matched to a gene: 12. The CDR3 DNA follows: TGTGCCAGCAGCTCCCCGCGGGGGTTAGGGGAGCAGTACTTC. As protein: CASSSPRGLGEQYF.

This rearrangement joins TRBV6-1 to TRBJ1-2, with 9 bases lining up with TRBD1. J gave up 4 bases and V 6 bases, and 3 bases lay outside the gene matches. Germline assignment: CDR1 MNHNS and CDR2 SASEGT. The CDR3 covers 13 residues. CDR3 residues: CASRDRGFYGYTF. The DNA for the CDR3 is TGTGCCAGCAGGGACAGGGGTTTCTATGGCTACACCTTC.

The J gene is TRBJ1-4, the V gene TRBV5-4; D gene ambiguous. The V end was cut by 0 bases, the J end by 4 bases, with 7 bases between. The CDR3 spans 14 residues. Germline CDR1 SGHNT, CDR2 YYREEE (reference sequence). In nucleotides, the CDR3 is TGTGCCAGCAGCTTGGCGGGGTTTAATGAAAAACTGTTTTTT. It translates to CASSLAGFNEKLFF.

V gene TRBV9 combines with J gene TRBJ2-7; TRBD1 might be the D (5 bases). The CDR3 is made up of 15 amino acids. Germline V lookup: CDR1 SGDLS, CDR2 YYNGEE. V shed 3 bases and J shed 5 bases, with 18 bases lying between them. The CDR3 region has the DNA TGTGCCAGCAGCGGTCATGATGGGGCGGTTAACGAGCAGTACTTC. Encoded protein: CASSGHDGAVNEQYF.

In DNA, the CDR3 is TGTGCCAGCAGACCCGGGACAGGGGTGGGGGAGCAGTTCTTC. Its protein product is CASRPGTGVGEQFF. This chain links TRBV7-9 with TRBJ2-1, with 10 bases identical to TRBD1. The CDR3 consists of 14 residues. J lost 10 bases, V lost 6 bases, and 9 bases had no gene match. Germline values: CDR1 SEHNR, CDR2 FQNEAQ (reference sequence).

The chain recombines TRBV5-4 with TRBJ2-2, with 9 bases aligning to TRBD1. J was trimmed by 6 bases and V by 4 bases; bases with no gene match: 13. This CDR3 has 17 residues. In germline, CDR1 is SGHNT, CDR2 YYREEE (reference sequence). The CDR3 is CASSRTGTGMVSGELFF. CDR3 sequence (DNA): TGTGCCAGCAGCAGAACCGGGACAGGGATGGTATCCGGGGAGCTGTTTTTT.